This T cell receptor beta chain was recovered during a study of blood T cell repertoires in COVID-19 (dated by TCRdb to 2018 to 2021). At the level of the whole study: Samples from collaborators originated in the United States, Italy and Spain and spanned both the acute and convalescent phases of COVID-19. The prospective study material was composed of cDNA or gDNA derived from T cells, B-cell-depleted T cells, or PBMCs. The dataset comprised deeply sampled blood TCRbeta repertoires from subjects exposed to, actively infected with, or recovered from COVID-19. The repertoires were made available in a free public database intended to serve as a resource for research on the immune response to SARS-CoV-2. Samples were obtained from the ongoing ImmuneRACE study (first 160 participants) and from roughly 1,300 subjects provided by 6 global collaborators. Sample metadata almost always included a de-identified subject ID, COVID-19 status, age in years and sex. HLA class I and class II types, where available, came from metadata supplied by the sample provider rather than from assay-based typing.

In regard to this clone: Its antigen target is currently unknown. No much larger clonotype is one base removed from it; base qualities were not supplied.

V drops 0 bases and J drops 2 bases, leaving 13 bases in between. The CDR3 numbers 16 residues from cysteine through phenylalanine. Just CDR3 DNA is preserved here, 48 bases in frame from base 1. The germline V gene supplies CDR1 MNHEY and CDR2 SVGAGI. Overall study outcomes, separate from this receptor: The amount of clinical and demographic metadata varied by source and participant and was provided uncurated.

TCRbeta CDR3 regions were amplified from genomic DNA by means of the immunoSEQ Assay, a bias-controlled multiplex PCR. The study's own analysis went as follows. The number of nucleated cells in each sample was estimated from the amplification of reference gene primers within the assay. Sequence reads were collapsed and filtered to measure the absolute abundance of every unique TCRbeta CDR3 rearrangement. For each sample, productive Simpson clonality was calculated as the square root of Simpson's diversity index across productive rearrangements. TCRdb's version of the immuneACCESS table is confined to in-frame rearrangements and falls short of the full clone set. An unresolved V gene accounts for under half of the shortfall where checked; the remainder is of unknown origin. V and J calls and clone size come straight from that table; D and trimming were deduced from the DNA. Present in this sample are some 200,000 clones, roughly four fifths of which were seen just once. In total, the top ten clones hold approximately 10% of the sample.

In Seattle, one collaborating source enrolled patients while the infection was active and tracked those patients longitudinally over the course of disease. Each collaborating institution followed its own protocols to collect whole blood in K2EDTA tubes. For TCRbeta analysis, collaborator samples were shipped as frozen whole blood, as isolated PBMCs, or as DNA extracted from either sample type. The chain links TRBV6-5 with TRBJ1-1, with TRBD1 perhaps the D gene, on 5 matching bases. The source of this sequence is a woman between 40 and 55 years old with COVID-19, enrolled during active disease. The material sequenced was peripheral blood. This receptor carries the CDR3 CASSYSFETVNTEAFF. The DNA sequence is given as TGTGCCAGCAGTTACTCGTTTGAGACAGTAAACACTGAAGCTTTCTTT.